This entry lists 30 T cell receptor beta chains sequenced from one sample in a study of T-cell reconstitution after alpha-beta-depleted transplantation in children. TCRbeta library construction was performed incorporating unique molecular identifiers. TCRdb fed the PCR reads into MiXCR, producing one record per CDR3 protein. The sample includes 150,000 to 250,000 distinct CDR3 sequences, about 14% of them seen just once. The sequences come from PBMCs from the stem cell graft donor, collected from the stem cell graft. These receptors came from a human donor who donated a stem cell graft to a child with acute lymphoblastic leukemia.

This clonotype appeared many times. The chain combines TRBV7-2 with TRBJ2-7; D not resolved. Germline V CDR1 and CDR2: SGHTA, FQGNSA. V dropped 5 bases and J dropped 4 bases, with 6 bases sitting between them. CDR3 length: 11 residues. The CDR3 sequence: CASSAAYEQYF. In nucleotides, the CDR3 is TGTGCCAGCAGCGCCGCTTACGAGCAGTACTTC.

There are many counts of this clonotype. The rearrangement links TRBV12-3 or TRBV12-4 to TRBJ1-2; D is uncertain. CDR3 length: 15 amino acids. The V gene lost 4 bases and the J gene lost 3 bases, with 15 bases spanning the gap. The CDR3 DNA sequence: TGTGCCAGCAGTTACCGGGTCGTGGGGTACTATGGCTACACCTTC. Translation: CASSYRVVGYYGYTF.

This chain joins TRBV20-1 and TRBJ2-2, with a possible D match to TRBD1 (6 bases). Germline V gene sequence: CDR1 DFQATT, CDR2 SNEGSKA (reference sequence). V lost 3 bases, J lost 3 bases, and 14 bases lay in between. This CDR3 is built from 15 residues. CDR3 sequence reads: CSARGKTGYTGELFF. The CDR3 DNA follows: TGCAGTGCTAGGGGGAAAACAGGGTACACCGGGGAGCTGTTTTTT.

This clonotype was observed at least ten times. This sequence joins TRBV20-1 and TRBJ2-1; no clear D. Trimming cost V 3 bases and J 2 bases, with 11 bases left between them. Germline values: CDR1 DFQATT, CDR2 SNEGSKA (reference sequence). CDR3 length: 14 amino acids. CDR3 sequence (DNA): TGCAGTGCTAGGCTAGAACCCGCCTACAATGAGCAGTTCTTC. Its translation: CSARLEPAYNEQFF.

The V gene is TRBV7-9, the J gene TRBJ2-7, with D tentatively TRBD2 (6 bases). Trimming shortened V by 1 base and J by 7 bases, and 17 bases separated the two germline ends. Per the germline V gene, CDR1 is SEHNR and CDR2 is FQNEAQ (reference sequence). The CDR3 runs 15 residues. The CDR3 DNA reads TGTGCCAGCAGCTTAGGAGCGGGTCTGCTAGGGGAGCAGTACTTC. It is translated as CASSLGAGLLGEQYF.

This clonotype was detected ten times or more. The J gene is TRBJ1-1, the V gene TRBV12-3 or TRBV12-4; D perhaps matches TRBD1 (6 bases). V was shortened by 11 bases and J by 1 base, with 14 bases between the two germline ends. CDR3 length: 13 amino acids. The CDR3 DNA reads TGTGCCTCATCACAGGGAGGGAACACTGAAGCTTTCTTT. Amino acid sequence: CASSQGGNTEAFF.

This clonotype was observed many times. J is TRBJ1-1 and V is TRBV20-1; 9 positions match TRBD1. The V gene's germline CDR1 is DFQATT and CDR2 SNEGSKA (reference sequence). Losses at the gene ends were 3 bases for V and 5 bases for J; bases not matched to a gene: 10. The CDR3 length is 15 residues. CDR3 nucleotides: TGCAGTGCTAGGGGTAACAGGGGGCGAGGAACTGAAGCTTTCTTT. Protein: CSARGNRGRGTEAFF.

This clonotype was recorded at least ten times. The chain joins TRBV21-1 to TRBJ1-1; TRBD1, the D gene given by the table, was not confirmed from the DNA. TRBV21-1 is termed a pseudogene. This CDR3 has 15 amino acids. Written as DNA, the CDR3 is TGTGCCAGCAGCAGTAGACAGGGGAGGAACACTGAAGCTTTCTTT. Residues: CASSSRQGRNTEAFF.

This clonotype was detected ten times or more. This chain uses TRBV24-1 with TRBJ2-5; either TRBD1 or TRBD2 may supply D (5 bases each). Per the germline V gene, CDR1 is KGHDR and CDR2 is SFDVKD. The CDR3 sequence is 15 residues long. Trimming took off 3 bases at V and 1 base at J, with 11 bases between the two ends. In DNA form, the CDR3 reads TGTGCCACCAGTGATCCTCGGGGCAGCCAAGAGACCCAGTACTTC. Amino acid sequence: CATSDPRGSQETQYF.

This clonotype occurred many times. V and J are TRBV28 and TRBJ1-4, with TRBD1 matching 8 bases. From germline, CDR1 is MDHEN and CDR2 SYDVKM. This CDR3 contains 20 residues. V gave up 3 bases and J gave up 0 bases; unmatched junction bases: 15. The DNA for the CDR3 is TGTGCCAGCAGTTTTTTGCCCCGGACAGGGTGGATCGCAACTAATGAAAAACTGTTTTTT. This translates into CASSFLPRTGWIATNEKLFF.

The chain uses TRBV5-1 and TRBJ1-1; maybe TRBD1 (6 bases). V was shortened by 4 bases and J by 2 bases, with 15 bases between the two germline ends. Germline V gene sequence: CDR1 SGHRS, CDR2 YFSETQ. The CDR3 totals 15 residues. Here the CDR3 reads CASSPRTDINTEAFF. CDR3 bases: TGCGCCAGCAGCCCTAGGACAGACATAAACACTGAAGCTTTCTTT.

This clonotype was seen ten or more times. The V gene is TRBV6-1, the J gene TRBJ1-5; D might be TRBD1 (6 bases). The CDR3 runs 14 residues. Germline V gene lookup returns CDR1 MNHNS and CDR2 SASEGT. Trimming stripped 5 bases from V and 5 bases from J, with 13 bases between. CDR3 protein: CASSRGQRDQPQHF. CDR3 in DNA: TGTGCCAGCAGTCGCGGACAGCGGGATCAGCCCCAGCATTTT.

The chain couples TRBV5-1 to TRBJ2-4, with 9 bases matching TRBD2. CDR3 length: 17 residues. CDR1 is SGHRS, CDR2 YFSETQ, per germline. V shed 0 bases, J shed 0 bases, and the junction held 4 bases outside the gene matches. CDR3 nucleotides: TGCGCCAGCAGCTTGGGACTAGCGGAACTAGCCAAAAACATTCAGTACTTC. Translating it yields CASSLGLAELAKNIQYF.

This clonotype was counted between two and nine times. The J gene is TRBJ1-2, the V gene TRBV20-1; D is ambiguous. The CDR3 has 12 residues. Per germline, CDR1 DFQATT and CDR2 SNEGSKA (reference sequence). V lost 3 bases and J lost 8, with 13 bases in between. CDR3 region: CSARPPVGGYTF. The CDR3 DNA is TGCAGTGCTAGGCCCCCCGTGGGGGGCTACACCTTC.

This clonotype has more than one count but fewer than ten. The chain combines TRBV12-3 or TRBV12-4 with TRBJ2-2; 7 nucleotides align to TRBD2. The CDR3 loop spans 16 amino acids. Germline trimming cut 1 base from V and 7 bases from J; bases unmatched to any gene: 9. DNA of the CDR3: TGTGCCAGCAGTTTAGAGAAGTCGGGAGGTATCGGGGAGCTGTTTTTT. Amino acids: CASSLEKSGGIGELFF.

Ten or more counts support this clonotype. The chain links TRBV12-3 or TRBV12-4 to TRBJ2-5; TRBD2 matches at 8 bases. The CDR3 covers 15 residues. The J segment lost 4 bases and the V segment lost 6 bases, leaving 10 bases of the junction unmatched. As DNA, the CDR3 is TGTGCCAGCAGAAAATCCGGGACTAGTTCAGAGACCCAGTACTTC. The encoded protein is CASRKSGTSSETQYF.

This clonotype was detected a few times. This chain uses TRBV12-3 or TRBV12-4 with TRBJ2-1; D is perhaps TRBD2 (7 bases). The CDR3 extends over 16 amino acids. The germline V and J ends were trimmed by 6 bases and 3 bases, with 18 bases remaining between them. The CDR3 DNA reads TGTGCCAGCAGCCCTGGGGGGGCCCCCAACTACAATGAGCAGTTCTTC. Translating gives CASSPGGAPNYNEQFF.

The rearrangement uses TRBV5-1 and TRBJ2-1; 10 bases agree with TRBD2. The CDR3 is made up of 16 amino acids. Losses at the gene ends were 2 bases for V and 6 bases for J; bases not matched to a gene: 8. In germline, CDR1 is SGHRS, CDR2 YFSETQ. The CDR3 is CASSLMGLAISNEQFF. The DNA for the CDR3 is TGCGCCAGCAGCTTAATGGGACTAGCGATTTCCAATGAGCAGTTCTTC.

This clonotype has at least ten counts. The CDR3 DNA follows: TGCAGTGCTCTTGGACTAGCGTTTTCACCTACCTACGAGCAGTACTTC. Translating gives CSALGLAFSPTYEQYF. The rearrangement links TRBV20-1 to TRBJ2-7; 9 nucleotides match TRBD2. J gave up 2 bases and V 5 bases, and 13 bases lay outside the gene matches. The CDR3 has 16 amino acids. The germline gives CDR1 DFQATT, CDR2 SNEGSKA (reference sequence).

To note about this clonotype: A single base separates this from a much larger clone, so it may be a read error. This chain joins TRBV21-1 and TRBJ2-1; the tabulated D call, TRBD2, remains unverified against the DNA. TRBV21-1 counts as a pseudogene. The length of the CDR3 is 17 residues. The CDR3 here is CASSKNKREGLSYEQFF. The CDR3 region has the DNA TGTGCCAGCAGCAAAAACAAGCGGGAGGGCCTCAGCTATGAGCAGTTCTTC.

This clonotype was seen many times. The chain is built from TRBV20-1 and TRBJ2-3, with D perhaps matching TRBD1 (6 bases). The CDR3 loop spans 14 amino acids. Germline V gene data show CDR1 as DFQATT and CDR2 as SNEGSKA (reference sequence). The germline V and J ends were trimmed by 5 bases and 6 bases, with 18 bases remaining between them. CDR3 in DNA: TGCAGTGCTTCCAGGGGTATTGGATCGGATACGCAGTATTTT. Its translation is CSASRGIGSDTQYF.

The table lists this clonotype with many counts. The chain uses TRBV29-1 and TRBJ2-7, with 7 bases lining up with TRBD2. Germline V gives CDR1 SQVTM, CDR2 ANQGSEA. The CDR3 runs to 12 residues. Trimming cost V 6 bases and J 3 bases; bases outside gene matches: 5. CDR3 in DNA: TGCAGCGTCATGACTAGCAGCTACGAGCAGTACTTC. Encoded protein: CSVMTSSYEQYF.

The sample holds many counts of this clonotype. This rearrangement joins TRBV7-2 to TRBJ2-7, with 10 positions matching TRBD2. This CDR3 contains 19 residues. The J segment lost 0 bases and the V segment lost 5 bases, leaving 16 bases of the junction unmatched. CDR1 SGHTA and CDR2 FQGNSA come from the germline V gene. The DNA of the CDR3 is TGTGCCAGCAGCAGCTTGGGGCGCGCCGGGACTAGCGCCTCCTACGAGCAGTACTTC. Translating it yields CASSSLGRAGTSASYEQYF.

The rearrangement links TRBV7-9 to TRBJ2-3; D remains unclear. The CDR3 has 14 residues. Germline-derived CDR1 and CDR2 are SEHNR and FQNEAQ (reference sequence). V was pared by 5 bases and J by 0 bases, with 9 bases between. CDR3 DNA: TGTGCCAGCAGCCCGGACGCAAGCACAGATACGCAGTATTTT. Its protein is CASSPDASTDTQYF.

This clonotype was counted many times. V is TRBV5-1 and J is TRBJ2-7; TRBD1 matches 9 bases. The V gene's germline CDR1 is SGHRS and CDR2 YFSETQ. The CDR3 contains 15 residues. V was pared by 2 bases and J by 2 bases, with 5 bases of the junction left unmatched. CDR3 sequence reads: CASSFSGTGTYEQYF. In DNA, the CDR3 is TGCGCCAGCAGCTTTTCCGGGACAGGGACCTACGAGCAGTACTTC.

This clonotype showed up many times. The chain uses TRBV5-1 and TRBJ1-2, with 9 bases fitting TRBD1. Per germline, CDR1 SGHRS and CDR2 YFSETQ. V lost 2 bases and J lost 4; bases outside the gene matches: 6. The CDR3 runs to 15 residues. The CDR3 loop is CASSFQGQGFYGYTF. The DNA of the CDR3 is TGCGCCAGCAGCTTCCAGGGACAGGGATTCTATGGCTACACCTTC.

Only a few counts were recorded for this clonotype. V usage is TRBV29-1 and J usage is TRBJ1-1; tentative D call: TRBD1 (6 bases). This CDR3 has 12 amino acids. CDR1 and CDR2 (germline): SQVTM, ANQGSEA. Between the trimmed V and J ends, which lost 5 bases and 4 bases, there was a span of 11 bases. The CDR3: CSVKRGSTEAFF. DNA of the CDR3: TGCAGCGTTAAAAGGGGGAGCACTGAAGCTTTCTTT.

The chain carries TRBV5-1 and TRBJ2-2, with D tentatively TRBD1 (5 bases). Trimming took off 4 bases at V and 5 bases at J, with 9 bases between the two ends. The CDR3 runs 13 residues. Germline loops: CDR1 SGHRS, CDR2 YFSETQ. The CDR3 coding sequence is TGCGCCAGCAGCGTACAGGTTACCGGGGAGCTGTTTTTT. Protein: CASSVQVTGELFF.

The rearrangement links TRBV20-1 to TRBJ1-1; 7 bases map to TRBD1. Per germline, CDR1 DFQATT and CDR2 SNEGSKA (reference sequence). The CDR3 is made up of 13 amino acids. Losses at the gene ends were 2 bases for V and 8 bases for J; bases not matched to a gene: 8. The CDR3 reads CSARLDQDREAFF. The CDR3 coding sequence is TGCAGTGCTAGACTAGATCAGGACAGGGAAGCTTTCTTT.

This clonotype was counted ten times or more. The CDR3 DNA reads TGTGCCAGCAGGGGTACCAGAGGGGACCCTGGGGCCAACGTCCTGACTTTC. Protein: CASRGTRGDPGANVLTF. The chain carries TRBV12-3 or TRBV12-4 and TRBJ2-6; TRBD1 or TRBD2 may be the D gene (5 bases each). Between the trimmed V and J ends, which lost 6 bases and 2 bases, there was a span of 17 bases. There are 17 residues in the CDR3.